This entry describes one T cell receptor (beta chain). The data were taken from a study of OX40 agonist ivuxolimab in advanced cancers. Background on the study: Intravenous ivuxolimab was administered to patients every 2 weeks at 0.01 to 10 mg/kg.

V was shortened by 6 bases and J by 0 bases, with 18 bases between the two germline ends. In germline, CDR1 is GTSNPN, CDR2 SVGIG (reference sequence). CDR3 size: 16 residues. Data came from immunoSEQ multiplex PCR; TCRdb stores just in-frame clones and leaves some out. The sample contains 90,000 to 130,000 clones, under 95% of which appear only once. The TCR was taken from an adult with an advanced solid tumor such as melanoma, head and neck, liver or kidney cancer. The sequencing here drew on CD4+ or CD8+ T cells sorted from blood, taken in a trial of the OX40 agonist ivuxolimab. The chain is built from TRBV30 and TRBJ1-3; no definite D call. In DNA form, the CDR3 reads TGTGCCTGTACCTCCGGCGTAGGGCTCTCTGGAAACACCATATATTTT. This sequence encodes CACTSGVGLSGNTIYF.